This TCR beta chain was profiled in a study of beta chain features in type 1 diabetes. All of the isolated RNA was reverse transcribed, so expressed TCRB transcripts were sequenced. Roughly 3.6 million reads was the average for naive, central memory and regulatory T cell samples. The data were produced by immunoSEQ multiplex PCR, yet TCRdb's version contains in-frame clones alone and is incomplete. The sample has 150,000 to 190,000 clones; around 10% are singletons. The specimen was central memory CD4+ T cells from blood. The receptor's source is a man between 18 and 35 years old in good health.

CDR3: CASSVVGRIYGYTF. In DNA form, the CDR3 reads TGTGCCAGCAGCGTAGTCGGACGGATCTATGGCTACACCTTC. The chain couples TRBV9 to TRBJ1-2; no clear D gene. The germline gives CDR1 SGDLS, CDR2 YYNGEE. The ends were cut back, 0 bases at V and 4 bases at J, with 10 bases in the middle. The CDR3 covers 14 residues.